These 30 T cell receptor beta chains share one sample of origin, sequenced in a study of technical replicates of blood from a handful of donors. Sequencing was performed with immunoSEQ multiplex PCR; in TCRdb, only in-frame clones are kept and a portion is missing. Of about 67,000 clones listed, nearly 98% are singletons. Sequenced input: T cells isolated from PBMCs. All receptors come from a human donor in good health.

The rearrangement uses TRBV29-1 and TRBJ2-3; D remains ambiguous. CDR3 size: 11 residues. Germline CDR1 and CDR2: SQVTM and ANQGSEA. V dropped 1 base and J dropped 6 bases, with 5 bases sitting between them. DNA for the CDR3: TGCAGCGTTGAAGTGAGGGATACGCAGTATTTT. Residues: CSVEVRDTQYF.

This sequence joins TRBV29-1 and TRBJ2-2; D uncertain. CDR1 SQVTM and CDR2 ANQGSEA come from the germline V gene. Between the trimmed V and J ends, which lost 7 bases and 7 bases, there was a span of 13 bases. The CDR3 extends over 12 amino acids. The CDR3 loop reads CSGPRWSGELFF. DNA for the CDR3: TGCAGCGGCCCCCGGTGGAGCGGGGAGCTGTTTTTT.

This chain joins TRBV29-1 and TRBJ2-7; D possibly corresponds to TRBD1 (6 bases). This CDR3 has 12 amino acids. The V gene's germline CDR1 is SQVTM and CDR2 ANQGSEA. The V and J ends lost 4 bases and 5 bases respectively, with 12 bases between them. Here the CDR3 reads CSVAFGGHEQYF. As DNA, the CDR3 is TGCAGCGTTGCATTTGGGGGCCACGAGCAGTACTTC.

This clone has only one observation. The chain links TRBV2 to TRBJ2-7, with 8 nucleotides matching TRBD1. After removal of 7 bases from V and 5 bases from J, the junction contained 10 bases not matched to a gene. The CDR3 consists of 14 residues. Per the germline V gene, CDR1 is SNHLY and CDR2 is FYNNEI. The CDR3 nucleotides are TGTGCCAGCAAAGTACAGGGGGGTCCCCACGAGCAGTACTTC. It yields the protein CASKVQGGPHEQYF. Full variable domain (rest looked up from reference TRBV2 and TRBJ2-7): EPEVTQTPSHQVTQMGQEVILRCVPISNHLYFYWYRQILGQKVEFLVSFYNNEISEKSEIFDDQFSVERPDGSNFTLKIRSTKLEDSAMYFCASKVQGGPHEQYFGPGTRLTVT.

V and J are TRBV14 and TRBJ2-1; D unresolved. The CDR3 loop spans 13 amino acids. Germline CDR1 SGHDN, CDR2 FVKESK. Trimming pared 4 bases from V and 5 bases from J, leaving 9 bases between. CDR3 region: CASSLGLNNEQFF. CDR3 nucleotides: TGTGCCAGCAGCCTTGGGCTCAACAATGAGCAGTTCTTC.

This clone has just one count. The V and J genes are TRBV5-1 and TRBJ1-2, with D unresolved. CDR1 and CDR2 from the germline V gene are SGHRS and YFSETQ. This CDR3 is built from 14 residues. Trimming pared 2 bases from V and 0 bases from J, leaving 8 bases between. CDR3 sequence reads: CASSLQIANYGYTF. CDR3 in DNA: TGCGCCAGCAGCTTACAGATCGCTAACTATGGCTACACCTTC. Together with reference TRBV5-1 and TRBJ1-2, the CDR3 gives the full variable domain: KAGVTQTPRYLIKTRGQQVTLSCSPISGHRSVSWYQQTPGQGLQFLFEYFSETQRNKGNFPGRFSGRQFSNSRSEMNVSTLELGDSALYLCASSLQIANYGYTFGSGTRLTVV.

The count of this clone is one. DNA of the CDR3: TGTGCCAGCAGCAACTACCCCACAGGGATGAACACTGAAGCTTTCTTT. It specifies CASSNYPTGMNTEAFF. The rearrangement uses TRBV5-6 and TRBJ1-1, with D tentatively TRBD1 (6 bases). Deletions cut 4 bases from V and 0 bases from J, with 16 bases between. The CDR3 has 16 residues. Germline V CDR1 and CDR2: SGHDT, YYEEEE.

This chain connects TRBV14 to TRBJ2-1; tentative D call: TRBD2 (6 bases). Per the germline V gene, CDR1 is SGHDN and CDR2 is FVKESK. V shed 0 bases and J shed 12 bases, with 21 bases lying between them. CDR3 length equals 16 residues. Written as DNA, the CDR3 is TGTGCCAGCAGCCAAGAGGAAGGTTTTGGGAGGACTCTGCAGTTCTTC. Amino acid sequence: CASSQEEGFGRTLQFF. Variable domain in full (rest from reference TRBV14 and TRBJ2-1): EAGVTQFPSHSVIEKGQTVTLRCDPISGHDNLYWYRRVMGKEIKFLLHFVKESKQDESGMPNNRFLAERTGGTYSTLKVQPAELEDSGVYFCASSQEEGFGRTLQFFGPGTRLTVL.

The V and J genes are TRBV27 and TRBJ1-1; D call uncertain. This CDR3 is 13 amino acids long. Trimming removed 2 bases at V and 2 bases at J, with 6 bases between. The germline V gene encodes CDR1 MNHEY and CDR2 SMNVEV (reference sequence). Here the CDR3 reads CASSLGLNTEAFF. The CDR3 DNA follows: TGTGCCAGCAGTTTAGGGCTAAACACTGAAGCTTTCTTT.

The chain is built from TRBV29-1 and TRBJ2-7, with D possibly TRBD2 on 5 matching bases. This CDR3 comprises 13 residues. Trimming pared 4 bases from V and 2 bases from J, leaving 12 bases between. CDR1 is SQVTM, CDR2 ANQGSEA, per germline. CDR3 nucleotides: TGCAGCGTTGCGGCGGGTCCTACCTACGAGCAGTACTTC. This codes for CSVAAGPTYEQYF.

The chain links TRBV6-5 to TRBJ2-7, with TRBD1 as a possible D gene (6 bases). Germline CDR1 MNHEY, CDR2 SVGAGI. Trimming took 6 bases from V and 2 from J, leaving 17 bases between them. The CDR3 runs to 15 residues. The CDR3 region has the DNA TGTGCCAGCAGCCTCCACAGGGCCCTTCCCTACGAGCAGTACTTC. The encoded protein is CASSLHRALPYEQYF.

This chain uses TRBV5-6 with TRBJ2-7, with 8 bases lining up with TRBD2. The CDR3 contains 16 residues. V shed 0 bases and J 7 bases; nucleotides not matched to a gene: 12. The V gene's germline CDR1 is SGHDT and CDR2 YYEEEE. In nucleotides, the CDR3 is TGTGCCAGCAGCTTGGCCAAAGCGGGAGAGTTTGGTGAGCAGTACTTC. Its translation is CASSLAKAGEFGEQYF.

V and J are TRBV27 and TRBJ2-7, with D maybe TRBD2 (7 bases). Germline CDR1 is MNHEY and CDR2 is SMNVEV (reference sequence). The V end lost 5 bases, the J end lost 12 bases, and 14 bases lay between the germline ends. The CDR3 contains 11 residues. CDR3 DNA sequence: TGTGCCAGCAGTCCCGGGGGGCAGCTGTACTTC. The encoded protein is CASSPGGQLYF.

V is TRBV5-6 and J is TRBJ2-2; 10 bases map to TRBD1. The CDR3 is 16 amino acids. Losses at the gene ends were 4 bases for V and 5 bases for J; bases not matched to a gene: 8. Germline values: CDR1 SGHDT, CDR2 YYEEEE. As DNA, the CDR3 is TGTGCCAGCAGCCTACTGGACAGGGGGAATACCGGGGAGCTGTTTTTT. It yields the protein CASSLLDRGNTGELFF.

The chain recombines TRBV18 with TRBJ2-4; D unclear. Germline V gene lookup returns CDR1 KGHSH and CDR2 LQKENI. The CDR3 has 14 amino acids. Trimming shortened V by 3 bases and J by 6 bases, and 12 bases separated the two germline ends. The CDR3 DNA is TGTGCCAGCTCACCCCCCGGGTTTAGAAACATTCAGTACTTC. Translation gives CASSPPGFRNIQYF.

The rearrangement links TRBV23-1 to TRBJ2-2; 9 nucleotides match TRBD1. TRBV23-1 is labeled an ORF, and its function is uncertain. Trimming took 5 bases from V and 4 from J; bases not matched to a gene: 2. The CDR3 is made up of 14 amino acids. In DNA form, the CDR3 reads TGCGCCAGCAGTTTACAGGGGGCCACCGGGGAGCTGTTTTTT. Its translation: CASSLQGATGELFF.

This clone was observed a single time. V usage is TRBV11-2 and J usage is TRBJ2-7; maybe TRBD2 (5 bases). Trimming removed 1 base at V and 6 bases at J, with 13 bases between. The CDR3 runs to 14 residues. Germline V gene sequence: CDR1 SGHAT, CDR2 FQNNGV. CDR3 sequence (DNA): TGTGCCAGCAGCTTAGGGGGTTTTGGAGGCGAGCAGTACTTC. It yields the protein CASSLGGFGGEQYF.

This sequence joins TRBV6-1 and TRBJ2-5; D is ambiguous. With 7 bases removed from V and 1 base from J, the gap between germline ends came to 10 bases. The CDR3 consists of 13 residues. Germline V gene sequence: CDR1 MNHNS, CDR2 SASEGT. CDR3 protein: CASTSVSQETQYF. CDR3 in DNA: TGTGCCAGCACCAGCGTTTCCCAAGAGACCCAGTACTTC.

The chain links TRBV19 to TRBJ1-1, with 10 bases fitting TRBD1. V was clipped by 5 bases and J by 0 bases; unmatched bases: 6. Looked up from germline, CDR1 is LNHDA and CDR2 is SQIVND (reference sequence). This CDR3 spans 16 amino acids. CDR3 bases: TGTGCCAGTAGTGGACCGGGACAGGGGATGAACACTGAAGCTTTCTTT. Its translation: CASSGPGQGMNTEAFF.

CDR3 region: CASSDRDRGNYGYTF. CDR3 sequence (DNA): TGTGCCAGCAGTGATCGAGACAGGGGTAACTATGGCTACACCTTC. The chain employs TRBV2 and TRBJ1-2; TRBD1 matches at 8 bases. The CDR3 runs to 15 residues. Per germline, CDR1 SNHLY and CDR2 FYNNEI. With 3 bases clipped from V and 1 base from J, the junction kept 4 bases outside the gene matches. Filled out from reference TRBV2 and TRBJ1-2, the complete variable domain reads EPEVTQTPSHQVTQMGQEVILRCVPISNHLYFYWYRQILGQKVEFLVSFYNNEISEKSEIFDDQFSVERPDGSNFTLKIRSTKLEDSAMYFCASSDRDRGNYGYTFGSGTRLTVV.

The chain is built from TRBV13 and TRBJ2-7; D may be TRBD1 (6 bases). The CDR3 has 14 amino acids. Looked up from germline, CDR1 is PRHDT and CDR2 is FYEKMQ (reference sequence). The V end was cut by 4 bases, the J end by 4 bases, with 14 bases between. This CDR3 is CASSSTGRIYEQYF. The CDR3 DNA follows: TGTGCCAGCAGCTCAACAGGGCGGATTTACGAGCAGTACTTC.

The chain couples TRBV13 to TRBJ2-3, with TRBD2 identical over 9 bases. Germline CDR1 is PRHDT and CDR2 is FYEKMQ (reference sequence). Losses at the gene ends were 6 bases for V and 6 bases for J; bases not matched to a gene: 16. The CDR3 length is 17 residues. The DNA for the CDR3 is TGTGCCAGCAGACATGGTGCGGGAGGGCCCCTCTGGGATACGCAGTATTTT. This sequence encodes CASRHGAGGPLWDTQYF.

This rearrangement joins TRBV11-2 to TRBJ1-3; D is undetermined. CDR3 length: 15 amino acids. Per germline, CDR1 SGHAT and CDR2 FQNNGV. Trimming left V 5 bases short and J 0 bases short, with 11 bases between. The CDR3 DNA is TGTGCCAGCAGCCCAGGCCACTCCTCTGGAAACACCATATATTTT. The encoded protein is CASSPGHSSGNTIYF. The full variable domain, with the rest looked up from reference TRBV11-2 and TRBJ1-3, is EAGVAQSPRYKIIEKRQSVAFWCNPISGHATLYWYQQILGQGPKLLIQFQNNGVVDDSQLPKDRFSAERLKGVDSTLKIQPAKLEDSAVYLCASSPGHSSGNTIYFGEGSWLTVV.

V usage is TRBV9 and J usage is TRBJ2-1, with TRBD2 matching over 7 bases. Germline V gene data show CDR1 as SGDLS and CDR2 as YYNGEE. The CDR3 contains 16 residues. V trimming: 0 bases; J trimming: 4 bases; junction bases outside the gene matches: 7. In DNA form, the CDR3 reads TGTGCCAGCAGCGTAGGAAGCGGGGCAGTGTACAATGAGCAGTTCTTC. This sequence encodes CASSVGSGAVYNEQFF. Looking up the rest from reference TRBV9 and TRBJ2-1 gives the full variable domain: DSGVTQTPKHLITATGQRVTLRCSPRSGDLSVYWYQQSLDQGLQFLIQYYNGEERAKGNILERFSAQQFPDLHSELNLSSLELGDSALYFCASSVGSGAVYNEQFFGPGTRLTVL.

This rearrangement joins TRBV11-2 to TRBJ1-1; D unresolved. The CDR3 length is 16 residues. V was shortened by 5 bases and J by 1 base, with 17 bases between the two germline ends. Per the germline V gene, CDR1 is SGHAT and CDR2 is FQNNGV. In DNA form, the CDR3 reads TGTGCCAGCAGCCACGGCGGGATTGAGAGGAACACTGAAGCTTTCTTT. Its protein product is CASSHGGIERNTEAFF.

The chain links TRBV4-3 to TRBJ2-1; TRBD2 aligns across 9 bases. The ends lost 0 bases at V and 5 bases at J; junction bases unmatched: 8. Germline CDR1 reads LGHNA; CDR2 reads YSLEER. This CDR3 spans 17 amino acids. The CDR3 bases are TGCGCCAGCAGCCAAGATCCGGCGGGAGGGCTAAACAATGAGCAGTTCTTC. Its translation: CASSQDPAGGLNNEQFF.

The CDR3 loop reads CASSSRSGSNHETQYF. The CDR3 coding sequence is TGTGCCAGCAGCTCCAGGAGCGGGAGTAATCACGAGACCCAGTACTTC. The V and J genes are TRBV11-3 and TRBJ2-5; 8 bases map to TRBD2. V lost 4 bases, J lost 5 bases, and 12 bases stayed unmatched. This CDR3 spans 16 amino acids. CDR1 is SGHNT and CDR2 is YENEEA in the germline V gene. Drawing the rest from reference TRBV11-3 and TRBJ2-5, the complete variable domain is EAGVVQSPRYKIIEKKQPVAFWCNPISGHNTLYWYLQNLGQGPELLIRYENEEAVDDSQLPKDRFSAERLKGVDSTLKIQPAELGDSAVYLCASSSRSGSNHETQYFGPGTRLLVL.

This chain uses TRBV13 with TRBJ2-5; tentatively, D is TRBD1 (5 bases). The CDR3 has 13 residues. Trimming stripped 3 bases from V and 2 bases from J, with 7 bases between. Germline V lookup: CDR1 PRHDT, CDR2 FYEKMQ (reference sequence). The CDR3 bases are TGTGCCAGCAGCTTTCGACAGCAAGAGACCCAGTACTTC. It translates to CASSFRQQETQYF.

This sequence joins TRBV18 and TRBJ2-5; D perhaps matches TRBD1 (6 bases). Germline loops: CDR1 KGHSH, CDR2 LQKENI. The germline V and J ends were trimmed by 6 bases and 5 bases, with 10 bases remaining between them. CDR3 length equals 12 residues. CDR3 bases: TGTGCCAGCTCGACCCAGGGGGAGACCCAGTACTTC. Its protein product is CASSTQGETQYF.

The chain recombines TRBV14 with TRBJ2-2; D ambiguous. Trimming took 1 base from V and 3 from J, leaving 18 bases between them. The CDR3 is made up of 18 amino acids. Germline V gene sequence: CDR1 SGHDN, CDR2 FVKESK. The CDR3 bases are TGTGCCAGCAGCCAAGTATGTCGCAGACTTACTTACACCGGGGAGCTGTTTTTT. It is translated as CASSQVCRRLTYTGELFF.